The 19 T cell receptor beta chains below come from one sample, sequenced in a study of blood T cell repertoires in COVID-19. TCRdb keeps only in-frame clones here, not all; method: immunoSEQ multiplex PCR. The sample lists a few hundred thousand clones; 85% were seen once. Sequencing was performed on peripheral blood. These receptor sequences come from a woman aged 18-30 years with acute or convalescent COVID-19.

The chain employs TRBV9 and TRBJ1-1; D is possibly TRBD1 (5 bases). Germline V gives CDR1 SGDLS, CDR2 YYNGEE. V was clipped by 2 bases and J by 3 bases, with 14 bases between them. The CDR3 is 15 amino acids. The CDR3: CASSVGLREDTEAFF. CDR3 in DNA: TGTGCCAGCAGCGTGGGGCTAAGGGAGGACACTGAAGCTTTCTTT.

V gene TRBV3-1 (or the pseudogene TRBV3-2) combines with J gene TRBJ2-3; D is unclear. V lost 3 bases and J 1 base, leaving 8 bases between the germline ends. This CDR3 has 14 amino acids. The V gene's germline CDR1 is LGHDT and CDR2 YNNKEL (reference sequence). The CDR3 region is CASSHSLRTDTQYF. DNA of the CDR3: TGTGCCAGCAGCCACTCGCTACGCACAGATACGCAGTATTTT.

The CDR3 sequence: CASSGTGDSSYEQYF. DNA for the CDR3: TGTGCCAGCAGCGGGACAGGGGATAGCTCCTACGAGCAGTACTTC. J is TRBJ2-7 and V is TRBV9, with 9 bases identical to TRBD1. Germline lookup yields CDR1 SGDLS and CDR2 YYNGEE. The V gene end was trimmed by 3 bases and the J gene end by 0 bases; junction bases not matched to a gene: 4. CDR3 length: 15 residues.

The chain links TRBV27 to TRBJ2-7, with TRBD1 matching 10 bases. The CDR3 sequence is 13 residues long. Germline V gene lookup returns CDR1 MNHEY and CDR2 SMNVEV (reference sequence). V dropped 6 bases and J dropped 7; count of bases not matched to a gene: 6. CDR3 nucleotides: TGTGCCAGCAGGACGGACAGGGGGGGTGAGCAGTACTTC. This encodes CASRTDRGGEQYF.

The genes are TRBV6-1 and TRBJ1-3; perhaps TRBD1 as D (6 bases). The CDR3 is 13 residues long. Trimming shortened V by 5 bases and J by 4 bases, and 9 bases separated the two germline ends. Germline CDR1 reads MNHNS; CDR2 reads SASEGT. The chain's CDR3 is CASSSGQGNTIYF. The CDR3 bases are TGTGCCAGCAGTTCTGGACAGGGAAACACCATATATTTT.

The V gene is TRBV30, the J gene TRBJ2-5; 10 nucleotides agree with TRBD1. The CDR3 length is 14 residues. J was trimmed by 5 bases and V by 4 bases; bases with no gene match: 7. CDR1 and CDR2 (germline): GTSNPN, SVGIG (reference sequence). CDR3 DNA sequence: TGTGCCTGGAACTTCGGGGGACAGGGGGAGACCCAGTACTTC. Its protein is CAWNFGGQGETQYF.

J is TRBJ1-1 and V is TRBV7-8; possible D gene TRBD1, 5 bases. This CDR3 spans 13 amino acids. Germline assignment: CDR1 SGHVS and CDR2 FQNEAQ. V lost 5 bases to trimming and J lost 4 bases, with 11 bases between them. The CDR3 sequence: CASSTQGTTEAFF. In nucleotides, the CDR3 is TGTGCCAGCAGCACTCAGGGTACCACTGAAGCTTTCTTT.

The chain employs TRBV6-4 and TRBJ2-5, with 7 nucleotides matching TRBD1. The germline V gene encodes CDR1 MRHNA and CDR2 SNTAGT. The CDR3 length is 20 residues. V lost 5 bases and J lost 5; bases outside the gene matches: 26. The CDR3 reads CASSPLSILGQPNWWETQYF. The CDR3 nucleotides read TGTGCCAGCAGTCCCCTCTCCATTCTGGGACAGCCTAACTGGTGGGAGACCCAGTACTTC.

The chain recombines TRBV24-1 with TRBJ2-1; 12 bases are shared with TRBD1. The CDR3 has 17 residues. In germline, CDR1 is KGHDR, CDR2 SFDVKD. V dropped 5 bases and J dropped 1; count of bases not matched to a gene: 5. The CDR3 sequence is CATSGGTGGISYNEQFF. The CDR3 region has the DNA TGTGCCACCAGTGGAGGGACAGGGGGCATATCCTACAATGAGCAGTTCTTC.

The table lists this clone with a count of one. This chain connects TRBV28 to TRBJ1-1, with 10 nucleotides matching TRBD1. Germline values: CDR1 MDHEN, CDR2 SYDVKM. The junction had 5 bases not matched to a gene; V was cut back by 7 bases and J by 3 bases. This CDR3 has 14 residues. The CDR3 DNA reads TGTGCCAGCACACGACAGGGGGCTCACACTGAAGCTTTCTTT. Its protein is CASTRQGAHTEAFF.

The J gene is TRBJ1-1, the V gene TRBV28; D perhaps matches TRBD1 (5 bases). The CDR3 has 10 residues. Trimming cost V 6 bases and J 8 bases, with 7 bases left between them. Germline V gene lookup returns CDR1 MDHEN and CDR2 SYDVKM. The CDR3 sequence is CASRAGEAFF. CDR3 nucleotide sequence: TGTGCCAGCAGGGCAGGGGAAGCTTTCTTT.

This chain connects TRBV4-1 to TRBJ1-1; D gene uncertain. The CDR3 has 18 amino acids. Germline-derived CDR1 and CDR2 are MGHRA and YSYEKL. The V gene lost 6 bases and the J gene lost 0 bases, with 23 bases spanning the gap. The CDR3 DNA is TGCGCCAGCAGTGCGGGGTTGGGAGCGATTATTATGAACACTGAAGCTTTCTTT. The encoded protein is CASSAGLGAIIMNTEAFF.

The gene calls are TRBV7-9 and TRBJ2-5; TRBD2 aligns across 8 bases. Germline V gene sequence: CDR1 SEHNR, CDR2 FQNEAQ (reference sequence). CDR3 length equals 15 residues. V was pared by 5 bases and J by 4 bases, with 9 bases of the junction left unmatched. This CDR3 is CASSPGGATRETQYF. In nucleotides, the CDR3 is TGTGCCAGCAGCCCCGGGGGGGCTACGAGAGAGACCCAGTACTTC. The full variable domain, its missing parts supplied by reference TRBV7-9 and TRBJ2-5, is DTGVSQNPRHKITKRGQNVTFRCDPISEHNRLYWYRQTLGQGPEFLTYFQNEAQLEKSRLLSDRFSAERPKGSFSTLEIQRTEQGDSAMYLCASSPGGATRETQYFGPGTRLLVL.

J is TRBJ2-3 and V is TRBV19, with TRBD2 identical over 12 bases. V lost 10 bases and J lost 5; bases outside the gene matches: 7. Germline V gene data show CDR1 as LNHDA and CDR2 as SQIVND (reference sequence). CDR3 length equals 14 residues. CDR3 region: CATATSGRGDTQYF. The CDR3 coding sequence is TGTGCCACCGCGACTAGCGGGAGAGGAGATACGCAGTATTTT.

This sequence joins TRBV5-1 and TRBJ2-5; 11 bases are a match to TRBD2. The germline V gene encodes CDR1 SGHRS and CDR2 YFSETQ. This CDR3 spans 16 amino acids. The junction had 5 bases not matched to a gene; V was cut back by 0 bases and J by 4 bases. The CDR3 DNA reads TGCGCCAGCAGCTTGGGTAGCGGGGGGGCCTCAGAGACCCAGTACTTC. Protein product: CASSLGSGGASETQYF.

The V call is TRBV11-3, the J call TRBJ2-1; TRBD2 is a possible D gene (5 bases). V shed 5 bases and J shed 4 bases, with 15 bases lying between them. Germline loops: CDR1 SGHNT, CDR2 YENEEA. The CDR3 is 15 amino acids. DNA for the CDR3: TGTGCCAGCAGCACCCGATCTGGACTTTACAATGAGCAGTTCTTC. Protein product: CASSTRSGLYNEQFF.

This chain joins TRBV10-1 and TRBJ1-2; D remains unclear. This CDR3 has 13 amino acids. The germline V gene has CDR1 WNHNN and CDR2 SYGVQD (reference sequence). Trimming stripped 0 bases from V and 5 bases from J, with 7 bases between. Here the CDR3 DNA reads TGCGCCAGCAGTGAGTCGGGAGGATATGGCTACACCTTC. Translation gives CASSESGGYGYTF.

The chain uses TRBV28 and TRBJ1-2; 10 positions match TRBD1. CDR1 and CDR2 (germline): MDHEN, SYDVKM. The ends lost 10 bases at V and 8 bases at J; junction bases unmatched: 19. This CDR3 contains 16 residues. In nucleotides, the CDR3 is TGTGCCACACTAGAAAATGTAGCCGGGACAGGGGAAGGCTACACCTTC. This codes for CATLENVAGTGEGYTF.

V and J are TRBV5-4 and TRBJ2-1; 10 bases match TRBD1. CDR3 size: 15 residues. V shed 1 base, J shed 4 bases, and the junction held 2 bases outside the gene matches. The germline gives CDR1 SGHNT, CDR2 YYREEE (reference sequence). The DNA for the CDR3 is TGTGCCAGCAGCTTGTCGGGACAGGGGTACAATGAGCAGTTCTTC. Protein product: CASSLSGQGYNEQFF.